This TCR beta chain was retrieved from a study of blood T cell repertoires in COVID-19 (dated by TCRdb to the early 2020s). A note on the overall study: Collaborator samples came from the United States, Italy and Spain and covered acute and convalescent phases of COVID-19. The repertoires were released in a freely available public database meant as a resource for research on the immune response to SARS-CoV-2. Samples were obtained from the ongoing ImmuneRACE study (first 160 participants) and from about 1,300 subjects provided by 6 global collaborators. Where available, HLA class I and class II types were taken from metadata supplied by the sample provider and were not determined by assay-based typing. The prospective study material was composed of cDNA or gDNA derived from T cells, B-cell-depleted T cells, or PBMCs. Deeply sampled blood TCRbeta repertoires from subjects exposed to, actively infected with, or recovered from COVID-19 were included in the dataset. Sample metadata almost always included a de-identified subject ID, COVID-19 status, age in years and sex.

The germline V gene yields SGDLS for CDR1 and YYNGEE for CDR2. The CDR3 starts with the cysteine, ends with the phenylalanine, and has 20 residues. Of all the DNA, just the CDR3 is kept, 60 bases in frame from base 1. Trimming takes 0 bases off V and 0 bases off J; junction bases not matched to a gene: 9. Whole blood was collected in K2EDTA tubes by collaborating institutions according to the institutions' own protocols. For TCRbeta analysis, collaborators shipped samples in one of three forms: frozen whole blood, isolated PBMCs, or DNA extracted from either of those sample types. What the work shows at the level of the full study, not this receptor alone: Clinical and demographic metadata were provided uncurated, with the amount varying by source and participant.

Concerning this clone itself: Its antigen remains unidentified. Base quality data are lacking; no much larger clone is found one base away.

The immunoSEQ Assay, a bias-controlled multiplex PCR, was used to amplify TCRbeta CDR3 regions from genomic DNA. Per the authors' processing: The number of nucleated cells in each sample was estimated from the amplification of reference gene primers within the assay. To quantify the absolute abundance of each unique TCRbeta CDR3 rearrangement, sequence reads were collapsed and filtered. For each sample, productive Simpson clonality was calculated as the square root of Simpson's diversity index across productive rearrangements. Drawn from immuneACCESS, this table holds only the in-frame rearrangements with V and J called that TCRdb kept. Clones are partly lost; checked studies trace under half to an unresolved V gene and leave the rest unexplained. The V and J calls and clone size were taken over from that table, and D and trimming were inferred from the DNA. The sample data list a few hundred thousand clones, and less than 90% of these were observed just once. The ten largest make up 6.2% of the sample.

The material sequenced was peripheral blood. The chain joins TRBV9 to TRBJ2-3, and 14 junctional nucleotides match TRBD2. The receptor's source is a man aged 55 to 70 with acute or convalescent COVID-19. The sequence in DNA is TGTGCCAGCAGCGTAGGTCCCGGGACTAGCGGGAGAAGTAGCACAGATACGCAGTATTTT. This encodes CASSVGPGTSGRSSTDTQYF.